The rows below give T cell receptor beta chains drawn from one sample of a study of cytomegalovirus exposure and HLA in healthy donors. Measured with immunoSEQ multiplex PCR; TCRdb has only the in-frame clones, and not every one. The sample includes 80,000 to 95,000 clones, around 79% of them seen just once. The specimen sequenced was PBMCs. The receptor source for this set is a female donor in good health and CMV-seronegative. The CDR3 runs from the conserved cysteine through the conserved F or W. D genes are given only for firm matches. Clone size is shown for a subset of rows, as once, few, many or a class of expanded clone.

j_call,clone_size,v_call,d_call,cdr3_nt,cdr3_aa
TRBJ2-7,-,TRBV4-1,TRBD1,TGCGCCAGCAGCCCCACTCCCGACAGGGGGCCTAGTTACGAGCAGTACTTC,CASSPTPDRGPSYEQYF
TRBJ2-2,-,TRBV27,-,TGTGCCAGCGCTGAGCTAAACGGGGAGCTGTTTTTT,CASAELNGELFF
TRBJ1-2,-,TRBV5-1,-,TGCGCCAGCAGCTTGGGAGGGAACGGCTACACCTTC,CASSLGGNGYTF
TRBJ2-7,-,TRBV28,TRBD2,TGTGCCAGCGGAGGCAGCGGGAGACACTCTAGCGGGGAGCAGTACTTC,CASGGSGRHSSGEQYF
TRBJ2-3,-,TRBV5-1,-,TGCGCCAGCAGCTTAGAGGGAGATACGCAGTATTTT,CASSLEGDTQYF
TRBJ2-2,-,TRBV5-6,TRBD2,TGTGCCAGCAGCCTTAGCGGGGGTACTGAAAACACCGGGGAGCTGTTTTTT,CASSLSGGTENTGELFF
TRBJ1-5,once,TRBV2,-,TGTGCCAGCAGGCCGGAGAGGGCTCAGCCCCAGCATTTT,CASRPERAQPQHF
TRBJ2-6,-,TRBV19,-,TGTGCCAGTAAACCTGGACACGTCTCTGGGGCCAACGTCCTGACTTTC,CASKPGHVSGANVLTF
TRBJ2-3,-,TRBV6-4,-,TGTGCCAGCAGTCCACAGGGAGGCACAGATACGCAGTATTTT,CASSPQGGTDTQYF
TRBJ1-5,-,TRBV28,-,TGTGCCAGCAGTCCTCTTGGGGGCAGTCCAAATCAGCCCCAGCATTTT,CASSPLGGSPNQPQHF
TRBJ2-7,once,TRBV4-1,-,TGCGCCAGCAGCCACCCAACGGGGCGGGGATACTCCTACGAGCAGTACTTC,CASSHPTGRGYSYEQYF
TRBJ1-1,-,TRBV7-9,TRBD1,TGTGCCAGCAGCAGACAGGGAGCAGGGACTGAAGCTTTCTTT,CASSRQGAGTEAFF
TRBJ2-7,once,TRBV6-1,-,TGTGCCAGCAGTGACCTGGGCACTCCCTTGGACGAGCAGTACTTC,CASSDLGTPLDEQYF
TRBJ1-2,few,TRBV29-1,-,TGCAGCGTCCCCCCGGTTCTGACAGACCCGATTGGGGGCTACACCTTC,CSVPPVLTDPIGGYTF
TRBJ1-1,once,TRBV2,-,TGTGCCAGCAGCGGGCTCGAGGGCACTGAAGCTTTCTTT,CASSGLEGTEAFF
TRBJ2-1,-,TRBV28,-,TGTGCCAGCAGTTTTCGGGACTACAATGAGCAGTTCTTC,CASSFRDYNEQFF
TRBJ2-1,once,TRBV19,TRBD1,TGTGCCAGTAGTATTCCGGGGACAGGGAGGGGAAATGAGCAGTTCTTC,CASSIPGTGRGNEQFF
TRBJ1-6,-,TRBV18,-,TGTGCCAGCTCACCATCGGTCGGGACTGGTTCACCCCTCCACTTT,CASSPSVGTGSPLHF
TRBJ1-1,-,TRBV7-2,-,TGTGCCAGCAGACTAAGAACCACGGACACTGAAGCTTTCTTT,CASRLRTTDTEAFF
TRBJ2-2,few,TRBV5-1,TRBD2,TGCGCCAGCAGCTTGGCGGTAGCGGGAGAAGGGGAGCTGTTTTTT,CASSLAVAGEGELFF
TRBJ1-2,-,TRBV2,-,TGTACCGAGGCTTATTTGGGGGCGCCCCGGGGCTACACCTTC,CTEAYLGAPRGYTF
TRBJ2-2,-,TRBV6-1,TRBD1,TGTGCCAGCAGTGCCGGGACAGCCTACGCGAACACCGGGGAGCTGTTTTTT,CASSAGTAYANTGELFF
TRBJ1-2,-,TRBV6-4,-,TGTGCCAGCAGTGATTCTGGAGGGACCTATGGCTACACCTTC,CASSDSGGTYGYTF
TRBJ2-7,-,TRBV19,TRBD1,TGTGCCAGTAGTGCCGACAGGGGTGTACACGAGCAGTACTTC,CASSADRGVHEQYF
TRBJ1-1,-,TRBV6-4,-,TGTGCCAGCAGTGTAAGGGGTGGGACTGAAGCTTTCTTT,CASSVRGGTEAFF
TRBJ1-1,-,TRBV10-3,-,TGTGCCATCAGTGAGTTACAGGGTTTAGGGGCTGAAGCTTTCTTT,CAISELQGLGAEAFF
TRBJ2-3,-,TRBV6-4,-,TGTGCCAGCAGTGACGATGGACTCAGCACAGATACGCAGTATTTT,CASSDDGLSTDTQYF
TRBJ2-4,-,TRBV28,TRBD1,TGTGCCAGCAGTTTGGGTTCGGGACAGGGGGCCAAAAACATTCAGTACTTC,CASSLGSGQGAKNIQYF